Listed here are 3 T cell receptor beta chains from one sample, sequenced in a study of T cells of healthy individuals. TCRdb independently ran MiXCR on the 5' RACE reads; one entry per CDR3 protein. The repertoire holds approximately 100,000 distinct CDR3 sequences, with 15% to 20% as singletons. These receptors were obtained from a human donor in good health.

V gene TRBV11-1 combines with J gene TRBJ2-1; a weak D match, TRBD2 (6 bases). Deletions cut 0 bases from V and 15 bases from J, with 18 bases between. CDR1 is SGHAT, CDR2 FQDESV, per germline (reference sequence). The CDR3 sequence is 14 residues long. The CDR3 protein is CASSLARDVAARFF. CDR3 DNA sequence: TGTGCCAGCAGCTTAGCGCGGGATGTGGCGGCTCGGTTCTTC.

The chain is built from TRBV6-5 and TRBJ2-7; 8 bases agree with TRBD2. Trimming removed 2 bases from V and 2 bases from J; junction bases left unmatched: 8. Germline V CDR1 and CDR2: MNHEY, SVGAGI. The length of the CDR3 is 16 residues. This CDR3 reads CASSYVSGSGAYEQYF. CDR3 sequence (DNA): TGTGCCAGCAGTTACGTAAGCGGGAGCGGGGCCTACGAGCAGTACTTC.

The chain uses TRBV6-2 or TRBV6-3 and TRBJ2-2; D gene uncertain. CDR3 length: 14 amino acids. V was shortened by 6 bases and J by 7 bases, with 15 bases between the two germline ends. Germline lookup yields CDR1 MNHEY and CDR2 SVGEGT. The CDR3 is CASSLSTGGGELFF. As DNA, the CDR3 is TGTGCCAGCAGCCTTTCGACGGGCGGCGGGGAGCTGTTTTTT.